These 14 T cell receptor beta chains share one sample of origin, sequenced in a study of shared clonotypes between healthy human individuals. Method: immunoSEQ multiplex PCR; TCRdb's copy keeps in-frame clones and lacks some. The repertoire holds about 2.4 million clones, with more than 90% as singletons. Material: naive CD4+ T cells sorted from blood. The sample's subset: CD45RA+ positively selected. These TCRs come from a man aged 18 to 29 in good health.

The rearrangement links TRBV10-3 to TRBJ2-3; 7 bases align to TRBD2. Germline V gene sequence: CDR1 ENHRY, CDR2 SYGVKD. The CDR3 sequence is 16 residues long. V shed 5 bases and J 3 bases; nucleotides not matched to a gene: 11. The CDR3 nucleotides read TGTGCCATCAGTTACTCCGGGGGGAGCCGGACAGATACGCAGTATTTT. Protein product: CAISYSGGSRTDTQYF.

V and J are TRBV28 and TRBJ1-2, with TRBD1 matching 7 bases. V trimming: 6 bases; J trimming: 1 base; junction bases outside the gene matches: 5. Looked up from germline, CDR1 is MDHEN and CDR2 is SYDVKM. This CDR3 region has 14 residues. The CDR3 sequence is CASRTTGINYGYTF. In nucleotides, the CDR3 is TGTGCCAGCAGAACGACAGGGATTAACTATGGCTACACCTTC.

As concerns this clone: Other DNA sequences of this sample code for an identical CDR3. The rearrangement joins TRBV9 to TRBJ2-7, with D perhaps assigned TRBD1 or TRBD2 (5 bases each). Trimming took 0 bases from V and 2 from J, leaving 6 bases between them. Per the germline V gene, CDR1 is SGDLS and CDR2 is YYNGEE. This CDR3 is built from 13 residues. The CDR3 sequence is CASSVGGTYEQYF. In nucleotides, the CDR3 is TGTGCCAGCAGCGTAGGGGGGACCTACGAGCAGTACTTC.

V gene TRBV5-4 combines with J gene TRBJ1-1, with TRBD1 identical over 11 bases. Germline V CDR1 and CDR2: SGHNT, YYREEE (reference sequence). V dropped 4 bases and J dropped 4; count of bases not matched to a gene: 3. This CDR3 is 14 amino acids long. CDR3 bases: TGTGCCAGCAGCCGGGACAGGGGGATCACTGAAGCTTTCTTT. Its protein product is CASSRDRGITEAFF.

This clone was seen once. The chain carries TRBV9 and TRBJ1-4, with 12 bases aligning to TRBD1. J lost 7 bases, V lost 4 bases, and 11 bases had no gene match. CDR1 is SGDLS, CDR2 YYNGEE, per germline. The CDR3 covers 17 residues. This CDR3 reads CASSPGGGDRGLEKLFF. DNA of the CDR3: TGTGCCAGCAGCCCAGGGGGTGGGGACAGGGGGCTTGAAAAACTGTTTTTT. Combining the CDR3 with reference TRBV9 and TRBJ1-4 gives the whole variable domain DSGVTQTPKHLITATGQRVTLRCSPRSGDLSVYWYQQSLDQGLQFLIQYYNGEERAKGNILERFSAQQFPDLHSELNLSSLELGDSALYFCASSPGGGDRGLEKLFFGSGTQLSVL.

V gene TRBV10-3 combines with J gene TRBJ2-1, with no clear D. Germline V gene lookup returns CDR1 ENHRY and CDR2 SYGVKD. This CDR3 region has 13 residues. Trimming removed 2 bases from V and 6 bases from J, with 8 bases in between. This chain's CDR3 is CAISENPVNEQFF. The DNA for the CDR3 is TGTGCCATCAGTGAGAACCCGGTCAATGAGCAGTTCTTC.

CDR3 sequence: CASTLTRPDRNTEAFF. The CDR3, as DNA: TGTGCCAGCACTCTCACCCGGCCGGACAGGAACACTGAAGCTTTCTTT. V gene TRBV6-6 combines with J gene TRBJ1-1, with D possibly being TRBD1 (6 bases). From germline, CDR1 is MNHNY and CDR2 SVGAGI (reference sequence). The V and J ends lost 7 bases and 1 base respectively, with 19 bases between them. This CDR3 spans 16 amino acids.

The rearrangement links TRBV11-2 to TRBJ2-7; weak D call: TRBD1 (6 bases). Per the germline V gene, CDR1 is SGHAT and CDR2 is FQNNGV. Trimming took 5 bases from V and 3 from J, leaving 14 bases between them. The CDR3 is made up of 14 amino acids. Written as DNA, the CDR3 is TGTGCCAGCAGCATCCGGGACAACCACTACGAGCAGTACTTC. Translating gives CASSIRDNHYEQYF.

V gene TRBV7-2 combines with J gene TRBJ2-5; 9 bases agree with TRBD1. V shed 3 bases, J shed 7 bases, and the junction held 9 bases outside the gene matches. The germline V gene has CDR1 SGHTA and CDR2 FQGNSA. The CDR3 consists of 15 residues. This CDR3 reads CASSLGGTGIGTQYF. The CDR3 coding sequence is TGTGCCAGCAGCTTGGGCGGGACAGGGATCGGGACCCAGTACTTC.

The V gene is TRBV6-5, the J gene TRBJ2-1; D is possibly TRBD1 (5 bases). Germline CDR1 is MNHEY and CDR2 is SVGAGI. V gave up 0 bases and J gave up 8 bases, with 14 bases separating them. CDR3 length: 15 amino acids. Here the CDR3 reads CASSYSRRQGYEQFF. As DNA, the CDR3 is TGTGCCAGCAGTTACTCGAGGCGGCAGGGCTATGAGCAGTTCTTC.

CDR3 in amino acids: CASSPRGLGFQETQYF. The CDR3 nucleotides read TGTGCCAGTAGTCCTCGAGGGCTAGGCTTTCAAGAGACCCAGTACTTC. This chain links TRBV19 with TRBJ2-5, with D maybe TRBD2 (5 bases). The length of the CDR3 is 16 residues. Trimming pared 5 bases from V and 2 bases from J, leaving 18 bases between. Germline CDR1 LNHDA, CDR2 SQIVND (reference sequence).

V and J are TRBV19 and TRBJ2-1, with D uncertain. V was cut by 4 bases and J by 7 bases, with 5 bases left in between. CDR3 length: 11 residues. Germline CDR1 LNHDA, CDR2 SQIVND (reference sequence). The CDR3 loop reads CASSTRNEQFF. The CDR3 DNA follows: TGTGCCAGTAGTACACGGAATGAGCAGTTCTTC.

The CDR3 DNA follows: TGTGCCATCGGCCGGACTAGCGGAGACAATGAGCAGTTCTTC. This sequence encodes CAIGRTSGDNEQFF. The rearrangement uses TRBV10-3 and TRBJ2-1, with TRBD2 matching over 10 bases. CDR3 length: 14 residues. Unmatched junction bases numbered 6, after V lost 8 bases and J lost 5 bases. CDR1 and CDR2 (germline): ENHRY, SYGVKD.

The rearrangement uses TRBV11-2 and TRBJ2-4; D unclear. The CDR3 runs to 13 residues. CDR1 and CDR2 (germline): SGHAT, FQNNGV. V was cut by 6 bases and J by 0 bases, with 6 bases left in between. CDR3 region: CASRGIAKNIQYF. The CDR3 nucleotides read TGTGCCAGCAGGGGGATAGCCAAAAACATTCAGTACTTC.